The T cell receptor (beta chain) under discussion was sequenced for a study of T cell responses to AZD1222 COVID-19 vaccine (dated by TCRdb to about 2021). Concerning the study at large: TCR sequencing covered roughly 230 trial participants: 207 given two doses of AZD1222 and about 26 given two doses of MenACWY control vaccine. Trial participants were enrolled by age into 18-55, 56-69 and 70-plus year subgroups, with roughly 160, 29 and 62 TCR-sequenced participants respectively.

The label giving this sample's time point can be read as: about 28 days (+/-7) after the second vaccine dose. AZD1222 recipients whose second dose came at about 4 weeks and those whose second dose came at about 12 weeks were combined into one group, since spike-specific TCR depth and breadth did not differ between the two schedules. The vaccinee samples were drawn from two UK trials, COV001 and COV002, one of which was a single-blind randomized controlled phase 2/3 trial testing AZD1222 (ChAdOx1 nCoV-19) in healthy adults. For TCRbeta chain sequencing, PBMC samples from trial participants were taken at day 0 and at day 28 after the second dose. A note on this clone: Its recognized antigen is unknown. The sample holds no much larger clone one base away, and base qualities are not on file.

The CDR3 regions of human TCRbeta chains were subjected to immunosequencing. As for how the authors treated the data: Repertoire TCRs were matched against a reference library of SARS-CoV-2-specific TCRs generated with the MIRA antigen-specificity platform. Breadth meant the fraction of unique TCRs that were SARS-CoV-2-associated, whereas depth meant the fraction of total T cells that were SARS-CoV-2-associated. Using the MIRA data, every spike-specific TCR was mapped to the spike region that the TCR reacted to and assigned to either a CD4 or a CD8 class. Log10-transformed breadth and depth values were compared by one-way ANOVA with Sidak's multiple comparisons tests. TCRdb provides this immuneACCESS table in a form limited to in-frame rearrangements. Some clones are lacking; in checked studies, under half of them reflect an unresolved V gene, and why the rest are absent is not known. The DNA was the basis for D and trimming; V, J and clone size are from that table. The sample profile shows roughly 87,000 clones; 88% of them were found once. The ten largest clones capture less than 9% of the sample.

Broader findings and caveats from the paper: Most participants were white British and females outnumbered males, and the authors suggested that clonal diversity may have been underestimated. The 56-69-year group was small, and its depth increase did not reach significance, likely because of low power. CD4 TCRs associated with the vaccine covered the entire spike protein, and the dominant responses were in regions 160-218 and 743-854. Only five to seven AZD1222 recipients were SARS-CoV-2 seropositive at baseline, limiting conclusions about previously exposed vaccinees. Spike-specific TCR breadth and depth rose significantly after two AZD1222 doses compared with day 0 and with MenACWY recipients. No day 14 peak-response samples were available, so repertoires were characterized only after the peak T cell response. Reportedly, close to half of the unique spike-specific TCRs recognized epitopes lying outside the regions that are mutated in the B.1.351 and B.1.1.7 variants.

This material consisted of peripheral blood, taken 28 days after the second AZD1222 dose. The sequence was collected from an adult who received the AZD1222 COVID-19 vaccine.

The CDR3 protein: CASSLLRSSGNTIYF. The sequenced DNA: TGTGCCAGTAGTCTATTGAGGAGCTCTGGAAACACCATATATTTT. The chain joins TRBV19 to TRBJ1-3, with the D gene not confidently named. Its CDR3 holds 15 amino acids, cysteine through phenylalanine. The CDR3 DNA has 45 bases and is translated from base 1. The junction carries 11 bases between V and J, which are trimmed by 5 bases and 0 bases respectively. CDR1 and CDR2, per the germline V gene (reference sequence), are LNHDA and SQIVND.